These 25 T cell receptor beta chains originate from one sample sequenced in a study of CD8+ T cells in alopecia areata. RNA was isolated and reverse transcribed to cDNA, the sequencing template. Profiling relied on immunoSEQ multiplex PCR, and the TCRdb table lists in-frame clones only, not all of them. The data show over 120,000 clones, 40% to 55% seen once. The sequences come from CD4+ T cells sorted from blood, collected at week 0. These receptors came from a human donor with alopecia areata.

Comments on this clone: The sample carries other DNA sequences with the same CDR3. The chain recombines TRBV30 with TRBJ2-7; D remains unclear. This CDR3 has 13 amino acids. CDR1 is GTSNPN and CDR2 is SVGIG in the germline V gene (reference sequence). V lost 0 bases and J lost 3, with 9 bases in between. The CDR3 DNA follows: TGTGCCTGGAGTGTTCGCCAGAACTACGAGCAGTACTTC. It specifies CAWSVRQNYEQYF.

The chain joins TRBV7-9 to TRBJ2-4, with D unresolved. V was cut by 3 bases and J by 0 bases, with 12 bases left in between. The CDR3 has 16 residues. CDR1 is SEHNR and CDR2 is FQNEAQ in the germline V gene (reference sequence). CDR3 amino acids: CASSFVGLVAKNIQYF. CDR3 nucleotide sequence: TGTGCCAGCAGCTTCGTAGGGCTCGTAGCCAAAAACATTCAGTACTTC.

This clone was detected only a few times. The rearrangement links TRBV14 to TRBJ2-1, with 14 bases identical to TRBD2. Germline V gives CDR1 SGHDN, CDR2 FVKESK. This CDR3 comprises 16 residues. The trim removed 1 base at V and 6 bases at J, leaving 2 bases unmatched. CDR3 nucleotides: TGTGCCAGCAGCCAAGGGGGACTAGCGGGAGTCAATGAGCAGTTCTTC. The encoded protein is CASSQGGLAGVNEQFF.

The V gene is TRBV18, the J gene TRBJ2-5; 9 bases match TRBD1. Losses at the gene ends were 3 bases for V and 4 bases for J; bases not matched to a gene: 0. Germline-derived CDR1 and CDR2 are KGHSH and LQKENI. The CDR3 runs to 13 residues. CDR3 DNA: TGTGCCAGCTCACCGGGACAGGGAGAGACCCAGTACTTC. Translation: CASSPGQGETQYF.

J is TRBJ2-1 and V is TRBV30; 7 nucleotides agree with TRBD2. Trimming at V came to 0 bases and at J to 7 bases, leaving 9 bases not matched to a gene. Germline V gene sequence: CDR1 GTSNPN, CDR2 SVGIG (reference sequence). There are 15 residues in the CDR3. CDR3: CAWSVRGSTLNEQFF. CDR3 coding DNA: TGTGCCTGGAGTGTTCGCGGGAGCACTCTGAATGAGCAGTTCTTC.

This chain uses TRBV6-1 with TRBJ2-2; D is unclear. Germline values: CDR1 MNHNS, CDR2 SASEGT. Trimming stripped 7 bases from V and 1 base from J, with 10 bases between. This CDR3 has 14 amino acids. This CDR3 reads CASTDGLNTGELFF. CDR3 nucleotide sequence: TGTGCCAGCACCGATGGCCTGAACACCGGGGAGCTGTTTTTT.

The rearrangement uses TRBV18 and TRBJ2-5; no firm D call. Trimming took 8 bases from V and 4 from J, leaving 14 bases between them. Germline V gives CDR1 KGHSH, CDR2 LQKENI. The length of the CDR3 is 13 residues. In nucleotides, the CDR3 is TGTGCCAGCACACGGGCGAGGCCAGAGACCCAGTACTTC. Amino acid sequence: CASTRARPETQYF.

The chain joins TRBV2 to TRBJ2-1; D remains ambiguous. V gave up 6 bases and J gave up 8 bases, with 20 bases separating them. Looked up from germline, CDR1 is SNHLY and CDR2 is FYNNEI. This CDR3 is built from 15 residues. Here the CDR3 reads CASSPTYQRIHEQFF. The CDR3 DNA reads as TGTGCCAGCAGCCCGACCTACCAACGGATCCATGAGCAGTTCTTC.

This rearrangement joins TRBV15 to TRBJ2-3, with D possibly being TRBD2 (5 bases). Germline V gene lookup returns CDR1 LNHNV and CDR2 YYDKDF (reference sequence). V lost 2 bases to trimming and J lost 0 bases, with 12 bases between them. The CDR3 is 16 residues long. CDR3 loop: CATSRNSGSSTDTQYF. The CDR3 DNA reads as TGTGCCACCAGCAGAAATTCGGGAAGTAGCACAGATACGCAGTATTTT.

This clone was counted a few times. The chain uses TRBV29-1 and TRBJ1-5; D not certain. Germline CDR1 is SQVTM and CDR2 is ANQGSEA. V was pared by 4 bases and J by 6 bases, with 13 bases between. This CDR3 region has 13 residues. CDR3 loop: CSVAERAGQPQHF. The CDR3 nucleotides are TGCAGCGTTGCTGAACGGGCCGGTCAGCCCCAGCATTTT. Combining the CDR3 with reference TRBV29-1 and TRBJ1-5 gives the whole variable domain SAVISQKPSRDICQRGTSLTIQCQVDSQVTMMFWYRQQPGQSLTLIATANQGSEATYESGFVIDKFPISRPNLTFSTLTVSNMSPEDSSIYLCSVAERAGQPQHFGDGTRLSIL.

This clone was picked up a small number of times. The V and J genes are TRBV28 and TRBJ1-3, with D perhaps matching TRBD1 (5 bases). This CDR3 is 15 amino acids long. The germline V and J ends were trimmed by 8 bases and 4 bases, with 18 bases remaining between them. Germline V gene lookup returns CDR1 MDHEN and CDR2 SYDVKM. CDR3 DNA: TGTGCCAGCCTCCCCGGGGGGTCTACAGGAAACACCATATATTTT. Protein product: CASLPGGSTGNTIYF. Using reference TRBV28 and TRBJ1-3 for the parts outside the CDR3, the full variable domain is DVKVTQSSRYLVKRTGEKVFLECVQDMDHENMFWYRQDPGLGLRLIYFSYDVKMKEKGDIPEGYSVSREKKERFSLILESASTNQTSMYLCASLPGGSTGNTIYFGEGSWLTVV.

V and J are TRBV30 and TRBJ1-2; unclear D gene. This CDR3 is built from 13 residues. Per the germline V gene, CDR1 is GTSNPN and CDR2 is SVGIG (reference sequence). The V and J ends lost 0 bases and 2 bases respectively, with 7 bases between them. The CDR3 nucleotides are TGTGCCTGGAGTGTAATAGGCAACTATGGCTACACCTTC. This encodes CAWSVIGNYGYTF.

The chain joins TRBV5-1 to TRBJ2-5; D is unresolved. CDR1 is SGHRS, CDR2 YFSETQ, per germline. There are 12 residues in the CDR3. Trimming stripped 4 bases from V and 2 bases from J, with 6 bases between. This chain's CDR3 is CASSQGQETQYF. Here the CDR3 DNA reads TGCGCCAGCAGCCAAGGGCAAGAGACCCAGTACTTC.

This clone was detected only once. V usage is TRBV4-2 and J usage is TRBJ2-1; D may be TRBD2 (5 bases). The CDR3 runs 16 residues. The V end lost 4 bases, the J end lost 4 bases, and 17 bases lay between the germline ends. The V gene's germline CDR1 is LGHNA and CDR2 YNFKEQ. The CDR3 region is CASSPSIRETYNEQFF. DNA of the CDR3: TGTGCCAGCAGCCCATCGATCCGGGAAACATACAATGAGCAGTTCTTC.

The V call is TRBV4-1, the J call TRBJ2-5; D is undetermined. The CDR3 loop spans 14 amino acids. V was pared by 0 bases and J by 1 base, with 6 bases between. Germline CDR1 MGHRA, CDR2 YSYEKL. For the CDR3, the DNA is TGCGCCAGCAGCCAAGACCCCAGCCAAGAGACCCAGTACTTC. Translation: CASSQDPSQETQYF.

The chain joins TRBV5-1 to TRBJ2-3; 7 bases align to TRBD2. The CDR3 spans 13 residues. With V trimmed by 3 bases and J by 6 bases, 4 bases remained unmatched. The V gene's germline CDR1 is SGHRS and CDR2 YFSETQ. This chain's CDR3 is CASSWTSSDTQYF. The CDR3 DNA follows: TGCGCCAGCAGCTGGACTAGTTCGGATACGCAGTATTTT.

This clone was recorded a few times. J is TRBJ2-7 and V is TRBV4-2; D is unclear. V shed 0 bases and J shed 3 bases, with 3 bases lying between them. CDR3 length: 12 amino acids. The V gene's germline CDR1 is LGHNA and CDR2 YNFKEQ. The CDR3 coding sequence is TGTGCCAGCAGCCAAGATTTCTACGAGCAGTACTTC. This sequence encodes CASSQDFYEQYF.

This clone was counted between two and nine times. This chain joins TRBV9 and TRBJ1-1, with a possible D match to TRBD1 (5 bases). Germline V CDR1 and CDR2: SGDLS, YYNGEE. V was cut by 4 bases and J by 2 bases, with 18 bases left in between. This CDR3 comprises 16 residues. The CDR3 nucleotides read TGTGCCAGCAGCCCTCAACAGGCCCCGGAAAACACTGAAGCTTTCTTT. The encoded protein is CASSPQQAPENTEAFF.

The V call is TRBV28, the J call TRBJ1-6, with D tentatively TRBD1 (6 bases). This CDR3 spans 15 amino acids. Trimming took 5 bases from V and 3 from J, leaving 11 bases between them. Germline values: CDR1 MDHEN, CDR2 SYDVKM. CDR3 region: CASSGGSSYNSPLHF. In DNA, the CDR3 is TGTGCCAGCAGTGGGGGCAGTAGCTATAATTCACCCCTCCACTTT. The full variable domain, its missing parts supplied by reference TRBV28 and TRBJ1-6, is DVKVTQSSRYLVKRTGEKVFLECVQDMDHENMFWYRQDPGLGLRLIYFSYDVKMKEKGDIPEGYSVSREKKERFSLILESASTNQTSMYLCASSGGSSYNSPLHFGNGTRLTVT.

CDR3 sequence reads: CAWSIGQGPTGELFF. The CDR3 DNA is TGTGCCTGGAGTATAGGACAGGGCCCCACCGGGGAGCTGTTTTTT. This chain joins TRBV30 and TRBJ2-2; 8 positions match TRBD1. Germline assignment: CDR1 GTSNPN and CDR2 SVGIG (reference sequence). The CDR3 is made up of 15 amino acids. The trim removed 2 bases at V and 4 bases at J, leaving 6 bases unmatched.

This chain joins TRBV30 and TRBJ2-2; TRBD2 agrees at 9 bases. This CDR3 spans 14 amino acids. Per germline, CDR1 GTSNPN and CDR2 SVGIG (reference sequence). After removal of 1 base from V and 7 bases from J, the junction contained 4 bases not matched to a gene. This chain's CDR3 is CAWSGLAAHGELFF. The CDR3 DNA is TGTGCCTGGAGTGGACTAGCGGCGCACGGGGAGCTGTTTTTT. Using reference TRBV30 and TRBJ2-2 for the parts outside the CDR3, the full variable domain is SQTIHQWPATLVQPVGSPLSLECTVEGTSNPNLYWYRQAAGRGLQLLFYSVGIGQISSEVPQNLSASRPQDRQFILSSKKLLLSDSGFYLCAWSGLAAHGELFFGEGSRLTVL.

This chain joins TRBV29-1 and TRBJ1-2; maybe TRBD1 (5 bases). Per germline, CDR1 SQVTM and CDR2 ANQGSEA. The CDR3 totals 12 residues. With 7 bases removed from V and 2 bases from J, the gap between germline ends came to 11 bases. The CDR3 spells CSGSTENYGYTF. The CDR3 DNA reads TGCAGCGGATCGACAGAAAACTATGGCTACACCTTC.

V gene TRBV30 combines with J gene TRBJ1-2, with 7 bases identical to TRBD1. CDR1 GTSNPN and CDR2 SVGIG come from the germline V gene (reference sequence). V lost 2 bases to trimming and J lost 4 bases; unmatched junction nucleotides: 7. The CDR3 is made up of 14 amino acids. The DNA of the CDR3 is TGTGCCTGGAGTCCCGACAGGGAGTTCTATGGCTACACCTTC. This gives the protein CAWSPDREFYGYTF. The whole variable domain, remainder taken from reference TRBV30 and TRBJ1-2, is SQTIHQWPATLVQPVGSPLSLECTVEGTSNPNLYWYRQAAGRGLQLLFYSVGIGQISSEVPQNLSASRPQDRQFILSSKKLLLSDSGFYLCAWSPDREFYGYTFGSGTRLTVV.

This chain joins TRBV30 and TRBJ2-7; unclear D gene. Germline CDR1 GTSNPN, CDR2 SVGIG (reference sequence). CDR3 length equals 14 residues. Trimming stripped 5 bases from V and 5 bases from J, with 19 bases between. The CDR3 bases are TGTGCCTGGGCGCACAGACTCAAGGTGGACGAGCAGTACTTC. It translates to CAWAHRLKVDEQYF.

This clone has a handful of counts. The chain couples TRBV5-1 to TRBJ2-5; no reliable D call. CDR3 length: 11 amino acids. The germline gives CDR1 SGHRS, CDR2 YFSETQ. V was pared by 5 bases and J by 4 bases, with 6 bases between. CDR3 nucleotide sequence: TGCGCCAGCAGAGGTTCAGAGACCCAGTACTTC. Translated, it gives CASRGSETQYF. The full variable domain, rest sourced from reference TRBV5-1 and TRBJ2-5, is KAGVTQTPRYLIKTRGQQVTLSCSPISGHRSVSWYQQTPGQGLQFLFEYFSETQRNKGNFPGRFSGRQFSNSRSEMNVSTLELGDSALYLCASRGSETQYFGPGTRLLVL.